What follows are 32 T cell receptor beta chains derived from one specimen sequenced in a study of T-cell memory formation after mild COVID-19. From the 5' RACE reads, TCRdb called clonotypes with MiXCR, one entry per CDR3 protein. The sample consists of 300,000 to 350,000 distinct CDR3 sequences, 10% to 15% of them appearing once. The sample comprised PBMCs or a T cell subset sorted from them (not recorded which). These receptors were taken from a man aged 18 to 30 who had mild COVID-19 (a few samples of this study predate the infection). Cell type and time point are not known.

This clonotype was found a few times. The chain has TRBV7-2 and TRBJ2-2; 13 bases agree with TRBD2. CDR3 length: 15 residues. The J segment lost 6 bases and the V segment lost 5 bases, leaving 3 bases of the junction unmatched. CDR1 and CDR2 (germline): SGHTA, FQGNSA. CDR3 coding DNA: TGTGCCAGCAGCAAGACTAGCGGGGGGCCCGGGGAGCTGTTTTTT. The encoded protein is CASSKTSGGPGELFF.

The V and J genes are TRBV4-1 and TRBJ1-6; D unclear. V lost 1 base to trimming and J lost 7 bases, with 14 bases between them. CDR3 length: 16 residues. Germline V gives CDR1 MGHRA, CDR2 YSYEKL. The CDR3 DNA reads TGCGCCAGCAGCCAAGGTACGGCAGGAAAAAATTCACCCCTCCACTTT. Protein sequence: CASSQGTAGKNSPLHF.

The table lists this clonotype with a few counts. DNA of the CDR3: TGTGCCAGCAGGGAGACAGGGTTGGAGACCCAGTACTTC. It is translated as CASRETGLETQYF. V gene TRBV25-1 combines with J gene TRBJ2-5, with 7 bases matching TRBD1. J lost 5 bases, V lost 6 bases, and 6 bases had no gene match. The CDR3 contains 13 residues. Germline lookup yields CDR1 MGHDK and CDR2 SYGVNS.

This clonotype was detected a few times. This chain connects TRBV25-1 to TRBJ2-1, with D perhaps matching TRBD1 (6 bases). V was trimmed by 10 bases and J by 3 bases, leaving 19 bases between them. Germline V gives CDR1 MGHDK, CDR2 SYGVNS. The CDR3 spans 15 residues. The CDR3: CATLRDTLGYNEQFF. The CDR3 DNA sequence: TGTGCCACCCTCCGGGACACCCTTGGCTACAATGAGCAGTTCTTC. Supplemented by reference TRBV25-1 and TRBJ2-1, the full variable domain reads EADIYQTPRYLVIGTGKKITLECSQTMGHDKMYWYQQDPGMELHLIHYSYGVNSTEKGDLSSESTVSRIRTEHFPLTLESARPSHTSQYLCATLRDTLGYNEQFFGPGTRLTVL.

This clonotype was seen only a few times. The genes are TRBV12-3 or TRBV12-4 and TRBJ1-1, with D maybe TRBD1 (5 bases). The CDR3 contains 15 residues. V lost 4 bases, J lost 0 bases, and 12 bases lay in between. In nucleotides, the CDR3 is TGTGCCAGCAGTTCCAGTGGGACGGTGAACACTGAAGCTTTCTTT. Protein sequence: CASSSSGTVNTEAFF.

This clonotype was seen more than once but under ten times. The chain uses TRBV18 and TRBJ2-1, with 10 bases that match TRBD2. The CDR3 is made up of 15 amino acids. Germline V gene lookup returns CDR1 KGHSH and CDR2 LQKENI. Trimming cost V 5 bases and J 5 bases; bases outside gene matches: 6. The CDR3 sequence: CASSTTSGENNEQFF. Here the CDR3 DNA reads TGTGCCAGCTCAACAACTAGCGGGGAAAACAATGAGCAGTTCTTC.

This clonotype occurred a few times. CDR3 protein: CASSSAQGRYEQYF. CDR3 DNA: TGTGCCAGCAGCTCTGCGCAGGGACGCTACGAGCAGTACTTC. The chain is built from TRBV6-5 and TRBJ2-7; D assignment may be TRBD1 or TRBD2 (5 bases each). The CDR3 loop spans 14 amino acids. The ends were cut back, 6 bases at V and 3 bases at J, with 15 bases in the middle. CDR1 is MNHEY and CDR2 is SVGAGI in the germline V gene.

The chain combines TRBV2 with TRBJ2-7, with 10 nucleotides matching TRBD1. CDR3 length: 12 residues. Germline-derived CDR1 and CDR2 are SNHLY and FYNNEI. This CDR3 is CAPGTGVYEQYF. For the CDR3, the DNA is TGTGCTCCCGGGACAGGGGTTTACGAGCAGTACTTC.

The V and J genes are TRBV12-3 or TRBV12-4 and TRBJ1-2; the D gene is possibly TRBD1 (6 bases). The CDR3 is 14 residues long. V was pared by 7 bases and J by 5 bases, with 17 bases between. Written as DNA, the CDR3 is TGTGCCAGCAAGAACCCACAGGGACCATATGGCTACACCTTC. This gives the protein CASKNPQGPYGYTF.

This chain links TRBV3-1 with TRBJ1-1, with TRBD1 matching 11 bases. Trimming took 4 bases from V and 2 from J; bases not matched to a gene: 6. This CDR3 spans 16 amino acids. The germline V gene has CDR1 LGHDT and CDR2 YNNKEL (reference sequence). CDR3 DNA sequence: TGTGCCAGCAGCCCCTTTGGGACAGGGGGTAACACTGAAGCTTTCTTT. Amino acid sequence: CASSPFGTGGNTEAFF.

This clonotype was seen many times. V and J are TRBV5-1 and TRBJ2-4; weak D call: TRBD1 (7 bases). The CDR3 loop spans 15 amino acids. Germline V gives CDR1 SGHRS, CDR2 YFSETQ. The germline V and J ends were trimmed by 3 bases and 6 bases, with 16 bases remaining between them. For the CDR3, the DNA is TGCGCCAGCAGCTACCTTCAGGGGGGCAGAAACATTCAGTACTTC. Translation: CASSYLQGGRNIQYF.

The chain links TRBV5-1 to TRBJ1-1; weak D call: TRBD1 (5 bases). Per germline, CDR1 SGHRS and CDR2 YFSETQ. This CDR3 is 15 amino acids long. Trimming stripped 0 bases from V and 0 bases from J, with 9 bases between. The CDR3 here is CASSLVDSLNTEAFF. Here the CDR3 DNA reads TGCGCCAGCAGCTTGGTCGACAGCCTGAACACTGAAGCTTTCTTT.

The DNA of the CDR3 is TGTGCCATCCGAGACATCCTAATGAACACTGAAGCTTTCTTT. Protein: CAIRDILMNTEAFF. The V and J genes are TRBV10-3 and TRBJ1-1; D not certain. V was cut by 8 bases and J by 0 bases, with 13 bases left in between. The CDR3 length is 14 residues. In germline, CDR1 is ENHRY, CDR2 SYGVKD.

This chain connects TRBV4-1 to TRBJ1-1, with no clear D. The CDR3 runs to 13 residues. V lost 4 bases to trimming and J lost 1 base, with 7 bases between them. Germline values: CDR1 MGHRA, CDR2 YSYEKL. The CDR3 loop reads CASSPNKNTEAFF. CDR3 DNA: TGCGCCAGCAGCCCAAACAAGAACACTGAAGCTTTCTTT.

The J gene is TRBJ2-6, the V gene TRBV19; D gene ambiguous. The CDR3 totals 12 residues. V lost 8 bases, J lost 4 bases, and 6 bases lay in between. Germline V gene sequence: CDR1 LNHDA, CDR2 SQIVND (reference sequence). The CDR3 DNA reads TGTGCCAGTGCCCCGGGGGCCAACGTCCTGACTTTC. It translates to CASAPGANVLTF.

The chain is built from TRBV24-1 and TRBJ2-5, with TRBD2 matching 7 bases. V lost 0 bases, J lost 0 bases, and 3 bases stayed unmatched. The V gene's germline CDR1 is KGHDR and CDR2 SFDVKD. The CDR3 is made up of 16 amino acids. The CDR3 here is CATSDLGRGDQETQYF. The CDR3 DNA reads TGTGCCACCAGTGATTTGGGACGGGGGGACCAAGAGACCCAGTACTTC.

This clonotype has ten or more counts. V and J are TRBV5-1 and TRBJ2-7; TRBD1 matches 9 bases. The junction had 12 bases not matched to a gene; V was cut back by 3 bases and J by 2 bases. Looked up from germline, CDR1 is SGHRS and CDR2 is YFSETQ. The CDR3 consists of 17 residues. The CDR3 DNA follows: TGCGCCAGCAGCTCGCAACCGCCGGGACAGGGAGCCTACGAGCAGTACTTC. Its translation is CASSSQPPGQGAYEQYF. Together with reference TRBV5-1 and TRBJ2-7, the CDR3 gives the full variable domain: KAGVTQTPRYLIKTRGQQVTLSCSPISGHRSVSWYQQTPGQGLQFLFEYFSETQRNKGNFPGRFSGRQFSNSRSEMNVSTLELGDSALYLCASSSQPPGQGAYEQYFGPGTRLTVT.

This clonotype was counted only a few times. The chain has TRBV7-2 and TRBJ1-3; 10 bases are a match to TRBD1. This CDR3 is 14 amino acids long. The trim removed 6 bases at V and 7 bases at J, leaving 6 bases unmatched. Germline V gene data show CDR1 as SGHTA and CDR2 as FQGNSA. CDR3 sequence: CASRGTGVFNTIYF. The CDR3 bases are TGTGCCAGCAGAGGGACAGGGGTATTCAACACCATATATTTT.

The rearrangement uses TRBV4-1 and TRBJ1-3; 7 bases agree with TRBD1. This CDR3 is built from 14 residues. The V segment lost 1 base and the J segment 7 bases; nucleotides outside the gene matches: 4. Germline values: CDR1 MGHRA, CDR2 YSYEKL. The CDR3 reads CASSQGDSWNTIYF. CDR3 sequence (DNA): TGCGCCAGCAGCCAAGGGGACAGTTGGAACACCATATATTTT.

This clonotype appeared many times. This rearrangement joins TRBV7-2 to TRBJ2-1; 10 bases map to TRBD2. CDR1 is SGHTA, CDR2 FQGNSA, per germline. The CDR3 is 15 amino acids. After removal of 3 bases from V and 6 bases from J, the junction contained 5 bases not matched to a gene. The CDR3 spells CASSFVAGGGNEQFF. CDR3 coding DNA: TGTGCCAGCAGCTTCGTAGCGGGGGGAGGCAATGAGCAGTTCTTC.

This clonotype was detected a few times. V and J are TRBV3-1 and TRBJ1-1; a possible D gene is TRBD1 (5 bases). Germline V lookup: CDR1 LGHDT, CDR2 YNNKEL (reference sequence). This CDR3 comprises 15 residues. With 2 bases removed from V and 8 bases from J, the gap between germline ends came to 18 bases. The CDR3 DNA sequence: TGTGCCAGCAGCCAAAGGGTCCAGGGCCAAAGGGAAGCTTTCTTT. It encodes CASSQRVQGQREAFF. Supplemented by reference TRBV3-1 and TRBJ1-1, the full variable domain reads DTAVSQTPKYLVTQMGNDKSIKCEQNLGHDTMYWYKQDSKKFLKIMFSYNNKELIINETVPNRFSPKSPDKAHLNLHINSLELGDSAVYFCASSQRVQGQREAFFGQGTRLTVV.

This clonotype showed up many times. The genes are TRBV7-9 and TRBJ2-1; the D is unclear. The CDR3 loop spans 13 amino acids. Germline assignment: CDR1 SEHNR and CDR2 FQNEAQ (reference sequence). Trimming took off 1 base at V and 8 bases at J, with 9 bases between the two ends. The CDR3, as DNA: TGTGCCAGCAGCTTAGGCGCACGCGATGAGCAGTTCTTC. Translating gives CASSLGARDEQFF.

This clonotype occurred many times. This chain joins TRBV7-2 and TRBJ2-1; 9 bases match TRBD2. The CDR3 totals 15 residues. Germline values: CDR1 SGHTA, CDR2 FQGNSA. Trimming at V came to 6 bases and at J to 0 bases, leaving 3 bases not matched to a gene. The CDR3 region is CASSLAGSSYNEQFF. The CDR3 nucleotides are TGTGCCAGCAGTCTAGCGGGGTCCTCCTACAATGAGCAGTTCTTC. Full variable domain (outside the CDR3, taken from reference TRBV7-2 and TRBJ2-1): GAGVSQSPSNKVTEKGKDVELRCDPISGHTALYWYRQSLGQGLEFLIYFQGNSAPDKSGLPSDRFSAERTGGSVSTLTIQRTQQEDSAVYLCASSLAGSSYNEQFFGPGTRLTVL.

The genes are TRBV4-1 and TRBJ1-4, with TRBD1 identical over 9 bases. Per the germline V gene, CDR1 is MGHRA and CDR2 is YSYEKL. This CDR3 region has 15 residues. V lost 3 bases to trimming and J lost 8 bases; unmatched junction nucleotides: 7. The CDR3 spells CASSHPGTGREKLFF. In DNA, the CDR3 is TGCGCCAGCAGCCACCCCGGGACAGGGCGGGAAAAACTGTTTTTT.

In its sample, this clonotype was seen a few times. The chain employs TRBV9 and TRBJ2-1, with 8 bases that match TRBD2. Trimming cost V 5 bases and J 4 bases; bases outside gene matches: 8. The CDR3 is made up of 15 amino acids. Germline values: CDR1 SGDLS, CDR2 YYNGEE. CDR3 nucleotide sequence: TGTGCCAGCAGTGTTGCTAGCGGGTATTACAATGAGCAGTTCTTC. It encodes CASSVASGYYNEQFF.

This sequence joins TRBV19 and TRBJ2-2; 10 bases are a match to TRBD1. Germline trimming cut 5 bases from V and 7 bases from J; bases unmatched to any gene: 10. Germline assignment: CDR1 LNHDA and CDR2 SQIVND (reference sequence). The length of the CDR3 is 16 residues. The CDR3, as DNA: TGTGCCAGTAGTCCCCCAGGGACAGGGGCGAACGGGGAGCTGTTTTTT. Protein product: CASSPPGTGANGELFF.

This sequence joins TRBV20-1 and TRBJ1-5; no clear D. Germline CDR1 and CDR2: DFQATT and SNEGSKA (reference sequence). This CDR3 contains 15 residues. Trimming took 1 base from V and 0 from J, leaving 10 bases between them. The CDR3 bases are TGCAGTGCTAGAGGGGGAGGATATAGCAATCAGCCCCAGCATTTT. Residues: CSARGGGYSNQPQHF.

This clonotype has only a few counts. The J gene is TRBJ1-1, the V gene TRBV9; D perhaps matches TRBD1 (5 bases). Germline V gene data show CDR1 as SGDLS and CDR2 as YYNGEE. The CDR3 sequence is 16 residues long. Deletions cut 3 bases from V and 2 bases from J, with 17 bases between. The CDR3 DNA reads as TGTGCCAGCAGCGCCAGAGCCAGGGTTGGCAACACTGAAGCTTTCTTT. Translated: CASSARARVGNTEAFF.

This clonotype was found a few times. The V call is TRBV9, the J call TRBJ2-5, with TRBD1 matching over 10 bases. V gave up 3 bases and J gave up 3 bases; unmatched junction bases: 5. This CDR3 spans 15 amino acids. CDR1 and CDR2 (germline): SGDLS, YYNGEE. Here the CDR3 DNA reads TGTGCCAGCAGCGGAACCGGGACAGGGGAAGAGACCCAGTACTTC. Residues: CASSGTGTGEETQYF.

The V gene is TRBV12-3 or TRBV12-4, the J gene TRBJ2-3, with 10 positions matching TRBD1. Trimming at V came to 5 bases and at J to 8 bases, leaving 7 bases not matched to a gene. The CDR3 runs 14 residues. Here the CDR3 reads CASSLTGTGVTQYF. The CDR3 region has the DNA TGTGCCAGCAGTCTAACCGGGACAGGGGTTACGCAGTATTTT.

This chain uses TRBV11-3 with TRBJ2-3, with 9 nucleotides matching TRBD2. V lost 1 base and J lost 6; bases outside the gene matches: 8. The length of the CDR3 is 16 residues. Looked up from germline, CDR1 is SGHNT and CDR2 is YENEEA. The CDR3 bases are TGTGCCAGCAGCTTAGGGTCTAGCGGGGTCCTCGATACGCAGTATTTT. It translates to CASSLGSSGVLDTQYF.

CDR3: CASSAAYGYTF. For the CDR3, the DNA is TGTGCCAGCAGCGCTGCCTATGGCTACACCTTC. The rearrangement links TRBV7-9 to TRBJ1-2; D ambiguous. This CDR3 contains 11 residues. Germline CDR1 is SEHNR and CDR2 is FQNEAQ (reference sequence). The V gene lost 5 bases and the J gene lost 4 bases, with 5 bases spanning the gap.